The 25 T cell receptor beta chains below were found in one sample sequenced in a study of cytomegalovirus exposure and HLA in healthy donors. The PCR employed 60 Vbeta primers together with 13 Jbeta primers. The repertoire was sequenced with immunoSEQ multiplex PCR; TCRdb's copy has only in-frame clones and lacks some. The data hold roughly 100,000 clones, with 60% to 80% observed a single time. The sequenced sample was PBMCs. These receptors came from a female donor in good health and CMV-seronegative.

The CDR3 is CASSLFSGERVEQYF. In DNA form, the CDR3 reads TGTGCCAGCAGCTTGTTTAGCGGGGAGAGAGTAGAGCAGTACTTC. The chain combines TRBV7-8 with TRBJ2-7, with 8 bases lining up with TRBD2. There are 15 residues in the CDR3. The germline CDR1 and CDR2 sequences are SGHVS and FQNEAQ. The V and J ends lost 3 bases and 7 bases, in that order; junction bases with no gene match: 11.

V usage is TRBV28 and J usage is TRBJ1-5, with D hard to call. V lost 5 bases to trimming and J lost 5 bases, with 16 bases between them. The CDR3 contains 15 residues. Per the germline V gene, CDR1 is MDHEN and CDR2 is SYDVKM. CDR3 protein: CASSPQNTVHQPQHF. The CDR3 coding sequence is TGTGCCAGCAGTCCACAAAACACCGTCCATCAGCCCCAGCATTTT.

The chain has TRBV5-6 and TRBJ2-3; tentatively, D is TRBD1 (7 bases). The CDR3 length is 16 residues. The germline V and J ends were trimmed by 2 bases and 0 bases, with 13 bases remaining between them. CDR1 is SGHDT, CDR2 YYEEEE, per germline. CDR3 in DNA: TGTGCCAGCAGCTTCTACTCAGGGGGGAGCACAGATACGCAGTATTTT. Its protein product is CASSFYSGGSTDTQYF. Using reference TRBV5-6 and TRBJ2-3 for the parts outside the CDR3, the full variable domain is DAGVTQSPTHLIKTRGQQVTLRCSPKSGHDTVSWYQQALGQGPQFIFQYYEEEERQRGNFPDRFSGHQFPNYSSELNVNALLLGDSALYLCASSFYSGGSTDTQYFGPGTRLTVL.

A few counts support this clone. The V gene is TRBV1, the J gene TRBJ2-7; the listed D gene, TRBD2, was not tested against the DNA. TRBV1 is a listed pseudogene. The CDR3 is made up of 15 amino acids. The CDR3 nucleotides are TGCACCAGCAGCCAGGCGTGGCGGGAGGGCTACGAGCAGTACTTC. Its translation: CTSSQAWREGYEQYF.

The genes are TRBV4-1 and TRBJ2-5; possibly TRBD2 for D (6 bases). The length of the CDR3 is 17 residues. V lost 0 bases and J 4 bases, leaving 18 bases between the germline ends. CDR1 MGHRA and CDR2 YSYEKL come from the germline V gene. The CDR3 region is CASSQEGGGPGGETQYF. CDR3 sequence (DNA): TGCGCCAGCAGCCAAGAGGGAGGCGGGCCCGGAGGAGAGACCCAGTACTTC.

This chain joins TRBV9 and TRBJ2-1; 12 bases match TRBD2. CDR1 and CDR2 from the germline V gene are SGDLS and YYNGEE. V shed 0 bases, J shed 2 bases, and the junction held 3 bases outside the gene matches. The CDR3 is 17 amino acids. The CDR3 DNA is TGTGCCAGCAGCGTAGCTAGCGGGAGGGGGGCCTACAATGAGCAGTTCTTC. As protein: CASSVASGRGAYNEQFF.

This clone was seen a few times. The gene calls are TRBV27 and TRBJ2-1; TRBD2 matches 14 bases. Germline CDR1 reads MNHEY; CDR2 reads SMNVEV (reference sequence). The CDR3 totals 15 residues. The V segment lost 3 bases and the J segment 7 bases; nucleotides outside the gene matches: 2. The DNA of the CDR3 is TGTGCCAGCAGTTTGACTAGCGGGAGGGTAAATGAGCAGTTCTTC. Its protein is CASSLTSGRVNEQFF.

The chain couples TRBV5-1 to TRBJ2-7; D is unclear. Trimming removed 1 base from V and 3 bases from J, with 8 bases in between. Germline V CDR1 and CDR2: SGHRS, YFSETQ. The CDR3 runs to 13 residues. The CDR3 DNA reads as TGCGCCAGCAGCTTGTCAGACAACTACGAGCAGTACTTC. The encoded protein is CASSLSDNYEQYF.

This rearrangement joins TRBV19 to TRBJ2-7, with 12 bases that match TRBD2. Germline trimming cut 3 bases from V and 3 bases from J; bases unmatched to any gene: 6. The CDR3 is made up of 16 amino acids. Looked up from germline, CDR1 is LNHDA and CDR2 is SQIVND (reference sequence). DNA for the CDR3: TGTGCCAGTAGTATGCCCGGACTAGCGGGGAACTACGAGCAGTACTTC. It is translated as CASSMPGLAGNYEQYF.

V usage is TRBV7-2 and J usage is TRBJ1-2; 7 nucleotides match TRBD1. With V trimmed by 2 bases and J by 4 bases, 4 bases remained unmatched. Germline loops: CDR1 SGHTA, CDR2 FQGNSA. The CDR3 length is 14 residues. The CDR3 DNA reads TGTGCCAGCAGCTTAACAGGGGCTATCTATGGCTACACCTTC. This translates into CASSLTGAIYGYTF.

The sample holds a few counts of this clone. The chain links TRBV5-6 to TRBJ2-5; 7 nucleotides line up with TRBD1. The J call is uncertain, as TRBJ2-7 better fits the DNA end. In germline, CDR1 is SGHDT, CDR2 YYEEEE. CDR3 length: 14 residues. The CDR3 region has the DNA TGTGCCAGCAGCTCCACAGGGGCCTCCTACGAGCAGTACTTC. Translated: CASSSTGASYEQYF.

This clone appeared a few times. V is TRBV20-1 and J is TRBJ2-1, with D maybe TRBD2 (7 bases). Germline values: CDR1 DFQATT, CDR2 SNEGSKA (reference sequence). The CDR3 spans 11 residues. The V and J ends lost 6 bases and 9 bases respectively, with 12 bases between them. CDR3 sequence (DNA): TGCAGTGCCCATAGGGGGGGTGAGCAGTTCTTC. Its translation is CSAHRGGEQFF.

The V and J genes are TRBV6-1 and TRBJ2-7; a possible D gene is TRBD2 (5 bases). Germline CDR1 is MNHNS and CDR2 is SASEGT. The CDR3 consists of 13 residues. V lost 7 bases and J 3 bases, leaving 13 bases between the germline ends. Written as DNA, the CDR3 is TGTGCCAGCACTTGGATTGGAGGCTACGAGCAGTACTTC. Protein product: CASTWIGGYEQYF.

The CDR3 protein is CASSINLGGYGYTF. CDR3 DNA sequence: TGTGCCAGTAGTATAAACCTAGGCGGCTATGGCTACACCTTC. J is TRBJ1-2 and V is TRBV19, with D unresolved. With 2 bases removed from V and 4 bases from J, the gap between germline ends came to 11 bases. This CDR3 contains 14 residues. The germline V gene has CDR1 LNHDA and CDR2 SQIVND (reference sequence).

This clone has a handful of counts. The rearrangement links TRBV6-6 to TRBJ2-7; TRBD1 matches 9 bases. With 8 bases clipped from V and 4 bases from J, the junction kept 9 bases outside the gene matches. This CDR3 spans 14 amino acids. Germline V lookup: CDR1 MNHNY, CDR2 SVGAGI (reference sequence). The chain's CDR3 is CASRRQGGVYEQYF. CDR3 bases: TGTGCCAGCCGCCGACAGGGGGGGGTTTACGAGCAGTACTTC.

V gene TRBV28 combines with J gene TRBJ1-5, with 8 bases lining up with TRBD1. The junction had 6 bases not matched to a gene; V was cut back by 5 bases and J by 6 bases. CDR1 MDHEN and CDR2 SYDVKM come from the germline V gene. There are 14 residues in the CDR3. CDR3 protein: CASSGSGGGQPQHF. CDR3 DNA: TGTGCCAGCAGTGGATCAGGGGGCGGTCAGCCCCAGCATTTT.

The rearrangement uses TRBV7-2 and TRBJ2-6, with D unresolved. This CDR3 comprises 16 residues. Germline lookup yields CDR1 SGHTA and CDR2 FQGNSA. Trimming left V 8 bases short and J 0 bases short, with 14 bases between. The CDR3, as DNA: TGTGCCAGCGGCCTCGTCTTGCTCTCTGGGGCCAACGTCCTGACTTTC. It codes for CASGLVLLSGANVLTF.

CDR3 loop: CASSEAGFGGGPLYEQYF. CDR3 nucleotide sequence: TGTGCCAGCAGTGAAGCGGGTTTTGGGGGAGGGCCTCTCTACGAGCAGTACTTC. The chain uses TRBV6-1 and TRBJ2-5; 7 bases align to TRBD2. The assigned J gene may be wrong: the sequence end matches TRBJ2-7 better. This CDR3 is 18 amino acids long. Germline V CDR1 and CDR2: MNHNS, SASEGT.

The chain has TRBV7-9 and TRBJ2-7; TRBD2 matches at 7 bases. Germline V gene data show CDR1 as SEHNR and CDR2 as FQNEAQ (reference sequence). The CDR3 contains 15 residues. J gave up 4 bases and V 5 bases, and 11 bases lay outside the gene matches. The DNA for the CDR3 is TGTGCCAGCAGCGGCCCGGGACTACGCAGTTACGAGCAGTACTTC. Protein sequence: CASSGPGLRSYEQYF. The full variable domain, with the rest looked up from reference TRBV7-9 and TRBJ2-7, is DTGVSQNPRHKITKRGQNVTFRCDPISEHNRLYWYRQTLGQGPEFLTYFQNEAQLEKSRLLSDRFSAERPKGSFSTLEIQRTEQGDSAMYLCASSGPGLRSYEQYFGPGTRLTVT.

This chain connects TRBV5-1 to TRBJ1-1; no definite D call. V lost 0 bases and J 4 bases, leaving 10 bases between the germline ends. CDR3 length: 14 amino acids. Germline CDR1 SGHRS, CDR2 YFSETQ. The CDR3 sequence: CASSLAEVGTEAFF. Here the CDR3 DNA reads TGCGCCAGCAGCTTGGCCGAGGTTGGCACTGAAGCTTTCTTT. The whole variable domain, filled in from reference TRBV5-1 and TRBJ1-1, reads KAGVTQTPRYLIKTRGQQVTLSCSPISGHRSVSWYQQTPGQGLQFLFEYFSETQRNKGNFPGRFSGRQFSNSRSEMNVSTLELGDSALYLCASSLAEVGTEAFFGQGTRLTVV.

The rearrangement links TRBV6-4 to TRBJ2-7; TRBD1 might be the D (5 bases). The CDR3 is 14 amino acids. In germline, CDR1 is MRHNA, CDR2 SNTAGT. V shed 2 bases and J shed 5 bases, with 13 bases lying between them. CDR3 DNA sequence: TGTGCCAGCAGTGACGGACATTGTATACACGAGCAGTACTTC. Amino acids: CASSDGHCIHEQYF.

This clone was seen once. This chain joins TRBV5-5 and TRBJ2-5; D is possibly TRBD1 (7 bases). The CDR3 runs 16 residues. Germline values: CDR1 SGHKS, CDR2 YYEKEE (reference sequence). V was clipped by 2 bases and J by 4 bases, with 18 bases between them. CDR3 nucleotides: TGTGCCAGCAGCTTCGAACAGGGGACTGTCCGAGAGACCCAGTACTTC. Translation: CASSFEQGTVRETQYF.

The CDR3 DNA is TGTGCCAGTAGTGACACCCCCGTGGAGACCCAGTACTTC. This codes for CASSDTPVETQYF. This sequence joins TRBV19 and TRBJ2-5; the D is unclear. Germline loops: CDR1 LNHDA, CDR2 SQIVND (reference sequence). The CDR3 loop spans 13 amino acids. Trimming stripped 5 bases from V and 5 bases from J, with 12 bases between.

The chain's CDR3 is CASSLGRASGANVLTF. CDR3 sequence (DNA): TGTGCCAGCAGCTTGGGGCGGGCCTCTGGGGCCAACGTCCTGACTTTC. V usage is TRBV5-8 and J usage is TRBJ2-6, with D maybe TRBD2 (5 bases). CDR1 and CDR2 from the germline V gene are SGHTS and YDEGEE. Trimming stripped 0 bases from V and 0 bases from J, with 7 bases between. The CDR3 spans 16 residues.

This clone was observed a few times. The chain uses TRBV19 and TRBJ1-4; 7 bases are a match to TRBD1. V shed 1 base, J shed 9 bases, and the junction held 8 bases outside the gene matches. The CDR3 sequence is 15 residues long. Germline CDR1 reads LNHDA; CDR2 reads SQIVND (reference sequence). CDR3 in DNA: TGTGCCAGTAGTATAGTACAGGGGATCGGTAAAAAACTGTTTTTT. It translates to CASSIVQGIGKKLFF.